A single sample is the source of the 20 T cell receptor beta chains below, sequenced in a study of cytomegalovirus exposure and HLA in healthy donors. The study ran its PCR with 60 Vbeta and 13 Jbeta primers. Assay: immunoSEQ multiplex PCR; the TCRdb copy retains only in-frame clones and omits some. The sample has 150,000 to 200,000 clones, more than 65% seen once; the top ten hold around 1.6%. The specimen was PBMCs. The receptors stem from a woman aged 25 to 39 in good health and CMV-seronegative.

In its sample, this clone was seen once. The chain combines TRBV9 with TRBJ2-7; no clear D. The ends were cut back, 4 bases at V and 0 bases at J, with 8 bases in the middle. Germline V gene sequence: CDR1 SGDLS, CDR2 YYNGEE. The CDR3 totals 13 residues. The CDR3 nucleotides are TGTGCCAGCAGCCCCAGTGACTCCTACGAGCAGTACTTC. This encodes CASSPSDSYEQYF.

The gene calls are TRBV9 and TRBJ2-5; 8 bases agree with TRBD1. Trimming took 3 bases from V and 4 from J; bases not matched to a gene: 8. The CDR3 covers 15 residues. Germline V gene sequence: CDR1 SGDLS, CDR2 YYNGEE. The CDR3 protein is CASSGGQGLAETQYF. DNA for the CDR3: TGTGCCAGCAGCGGCGGACAGGGATTAGCAGAGACCCAGTACTTC.

V and J are TRBV19 and TRBJ2-1, with 9 bases matching TRBD2. Trimming at V came to 0 bases and at J to 1 base, leaving 7 bases not matched to a gene. CDR3 length equals 18 residues. The germline V gene has CDR1 LNHDA and CDR2 SQIVND (reference sequence). In DNA, the CDR3 is TGTGCCAGTAGTATAGATCGGGCGGGAGGGCCTTCCTACAATGAGCAGTTCTTC. This gives the protein CASSIDRAGGPSYNEQFF.

The chain recombines TRBV28 with TRBJ2-1; D is possibly TRBD2 (5 bases). There are 11 residues in the CDR3. CDR1 is MDHEN and CDR2 is SYDVKM in the germline V gene. Trimming pared 5 bases from V and 7 bases from J, leaving 6 bases between. CDR3 in DNA: TGTGCCAGCAGTCGAGGGAATGAGCAGTTCTTC. Its protein is CASSRGNEQFF.

The CDR3 loop reads CASSGGGTGTMNTEAFF. The CDR3 DNA sequence: TGTGCCAGCAGCGGGGGGGGGACAGGCACAATGAACACTGAAGCTTTCTTT. The chain recombines TRBV9 with TRBJ1-1; 8 bases line up with TRBD1. With 3 bases clipped from V and 0 bases from J, the junction kept 10 bases outside the gene matches. The CDR3 is 17 residues long. Germline lookup yields CDR1 SGDLS and CDR2 YYNGEE.

The sample holds a few counts of this clone. The V gene is TRBV4-1, the J gene TRBJ2-6, with D possibly being TRBD2 (5 bases). Germline-derived CDR1 and CDR2 are MGHRA and YSYEKL. This CDR3 region has 19 residues. The ends were cut back, 0 bases at V and 1 base at J, with 16 bases in the middle. CDR3 coding DNA: TGCGCCAGCAGCCAAGATGATTCCGGGGTAACTTCTGGGGCCAACGTCCTGACTTTC. It codes for CASSQDDSGVTSGANVLTF.

The chain couples TRBV9 to TRBJ2-3; perhaps TRBD1 as D (6 bases). This CDR3 has 15 residues. Germline V gene sequence: CDR1 SGDLS, CDR2 YYNGEE. The V and J ends lost 1 base and 1 base respectively, with 10 bases between them. The CDR3 sequence is CASSVNREGTDTQYF. In DNA form, the CDR3 reads TGTGCCAGCAGCGTAAACAGGGAAGGCACAGATACGCAGTATTTT.

This clone was observed a handful of times. The chain combines TRBV7-8 with TRBJ2-7; TRBD2 matches at 7 bases. CDR3 length: 15 residues. J was trimmed by 6 bases and V by 7 bases; bases with no gene match: 15. Germline-derived CDR1 and CDR2 are SGHVS and FQNEAQ. Written as DNA, the CDR3 is TGTGCCAGCACCCCCCTGCCGGGAGGCGCGGGCGAGCAGTACTTC. It is translated as CASTPLPGGAGEQYF.

The gene calls are TRBV11-3 and TRBJ1-1; no definite D call. Per the germline V gene, CDR1 is SGHNT and CDR2 is YENEEA. This CDR3 region has 13 residues. V gave up 4 bases and J gave up 5 bases, with 11 bases separating them. The CDR3 sequence is CASSYGVGTEAFF. In nucleotides, the CDR3 is TGTGCCAGCAGCTACGGGGTGGGGACTGAAGCTTTCTTT.

This clone occurred a few times. This chain links TRBV4-1 with TRBJ1-1; the match to TRBD1 covers 10 bases. CDR1 and CDR2 from the germline V gene are MGHRA and YSYEKL. V was pared by 5 bases and J by 0 bases, with 0 bases of the junction left unmatched. The CDR3 loop spans 14 amino acids. DNA for the CDR3: TGCGCCAGCAGCGACAGGGGGCTGAACACTGAAGCTTTCTTT. Translation: CASSDRGLNTEAFF.

V gene TRBV10-3 combines with J gene TRBJ2-7; TRBD2 might be the D (5 bases). The V gene's germline CDR1 is ENHRY and CDR2 SYGVKD. V lost 6 bases and J 6 bases, leaving 21 bases between the germline ends. This CDR3 is built from 15 residues. Written as DNA, the CDR3 is TGTGCCATCAGCCTAACGGATCTCGGAGAGGGCGAGCAGTACTTC. It is translated as CAISLTDLGEGEQYF.

The chain has TRBV6-1 and TRBJ2-7; the match to TRBD2 covers 15 bases. The CDR3 runs to 17 residues. Germline V gene lookup returns CDR1 MNHNS and CDR2 SASEGT. The V and J ends lost 3 bases and 3 bases, in that order; junction bases with no gene match: 6. The CDR3 bases are TGTGCCAGCAGTGAGCAGGGACTAGCGGGAGGTTACTACGAGCAGTACTTC. It yields the protein CASSEQGLAGGYYEQYF.

The chain couples TRBV18 to TRBJ1-1; D not certain. The germline V gene has CDR1 KGHSH and CDR2 LQKENI. This CDR3 spans 13 amino acids. V dropped 1 base and J dropped 3 bases, with 6 bases sitting between them. The CDR3 coding sequence is TGTGCCAGCTCACCACGGCTGGACACTGAAGCTTTCTTT. It translates to CASSPRLDTEAFF.

This sequence joins TRBV27 and TRBJ2-1; maybe TRBD2 (5 bases). From germline, CDR1 is MNHEY and CDR2 SMNVEV (reference sequence). This CDR3 has 15 residues. The V end lost 2 bases, the J end lost 0 bases, and 8 bases lay between the germline ends. CDR3 nucleotide sequence: TGTGCCAGCAGTTTAACTGGGAGCTCCTACAATGAGCAGTTCTTC. It translates to CASSLTGSSYNEQFF.

The V and J genes are TRBV19 and TRBJ2-6; tentatively, D is TRBD2 (6 bases). V was trimmed by 0 bases and J by 2 bases, leaving 14 bases between them. CDR3 length equals 18 residues. Germline CDR1 and CDR2: LNHDA and SQIVND (reference sequence). The CDR3 loop reads CASSIDVAGSAGANVLTF. CDR3 DNA sequence: TGTGCCAGTAGTATAGATGTGGCCGGGAGTGCTGGGGCCAACGTCCTGACTTTC. Complete variable domain (other parts from reference TRBV19 and TRBJ2-6): DGGITQSPKYLFRKEGQNVTLSCEQNLNHDAMYWYRQDPGQGLRLIYYSQIVNDFQKGDIAEGYSVSREKKESFPLTVTSAQKNPTAFYLCASSIDVAGSAGANVLTFGAGSRLTVL.

This clone was found a few times. The rearrangement joins TRBV4-3 to TRBJ2-1; D may be TRBD2 (5 bases). The CDR3 extends over 14 amino acids. Trimming left V 4 bases short and J 3 bases short, with 10 bases between. Germline lookup yields CDR1 LGHNA and CDR2 YSLEER. The CDR3 bases are TGCGCCAGCAGCCTAACTAGACTCTACAATGAGCAGTTCTTC. Its translation: CASSLTRLYNEQFF.

The genes are TRBV30 and TRBJ1-1; D is possibly TRBD1 (5 bases). The CDR3 has 13 amino acids. V dropped 4 bases and J dropped 6 bases, with 15 bases sitting between them. Germline CDR1 GTSNPN, CDR2 SVGIG (reference sequence). CDR3 region: CAWNQGLGAEAFF. CDR3 DNA sequence: TGTGCCTGGAATCAGGGTCTGGGTGCTGAAGCTTTCTTT.

The V call is TRBV25-1, the J call TRBJ2-2; 8 bases match TRBD1. The V gene's germline CDR1 is MGHDK and CDR2 SYGVNS. V dropped 1 base and J dropped 0; count of bases not matched to a gene: 1. The CDR3 covers 16 residues. Written as DNA, the CDR3 is TGTGCCAGCAGTGAATCGGGACAGGCGAACACCGGGGAGCTGTTTTTT. Translated: CASSESGQANTGELFF.

The V call is TRBV6-1, the J call TRBJ2-5; TRBD1 aligns across 7 bases. Per the germline V gene, CDR1 is MNHNS and CDR2 is SASEGT. CDR3 length equals 15 residues. Trimming at V came to 6 bases and at J to 4 bases, leaving 11 bases not matched to a gene. CDR3 sequence (DNA): TGTGCCAGCAGACATCGACAGGGTGGGGGAGAGACCCAGTACTTC. This gives the protein CASRHRQGGGETQYF.

This clone was detected only once. V and J are TRBV5-1 and TRBJ2-5; 7 bases are a match to TRBD1. The CDR3 contains 15 residues. CDR1 and CDR2 from the germline V gene are SGHRS and YFSETQ. The junction had 10 bases not matched to a gene; V was cut back by 4 bases and J by 4 bases. The CDR3 DNA reads as TGCGCCAGCAGCGGAAGTCCCAGGGGGATAGAGACCCAGTACTTC. This sequence encodes CASSGSPRGIETQYF. Based on the CDR3 plus reference TRBV5-1 and TRBJ2-5, the full variable domain is KAGVTQTPRYLIKTRGQQVTLSCSPISGHRSVSWYQQTPGQGLQFLFEYFSETQRNKGNFPGRFSGRQFSNSRSEMNVSTLELGDSALYLCASSGSPRGIETQYFGPGTRLLVL.